The 2 T cell receptor beta chains reported below all come from one sample, sequenced in a study of long-term antiretroviral therapy in people with HIV. The authors ran the immunoSEQ assay, v3.0, at survey level. Produced via immunoSEQ multiplex PCR; TCRdb's table is partial and in-frame only. The sample lists 25,000 to 35,000 clones; nearly 95% were seen once. This specimen consisted of unsorted PBMCs, obtained approximately 6.1 years after starting antiretroviral therapy. These receptor sequences come from a man between 25 and 39 years old with HIV.

CDR3 sequence reads: CASSIGQAHEQYF. As DNA, the CDR3 is TGTGCCAGTAGTATAGGACAGGCCCACGAGCAGTACTTC. The chain joins TRBV19 to TRBJ2-7, with D possibly matching TRBD1 (6 bases). The V end lost 1 base, the J end lost 5 bases, and 9 bases lay between the germline ends. From germline, CDR1 is LNHDA and CDR2 SQIVND (reference sequence). The CDR3 contains 13 residues. The full variable domain, with the rest looked up from reference TRBV19 and TRBJ2-7, is DGGITQSPKYLFRKEGQNVTLSCEQNLNHDAMYWYRQDPGQGLRLIYYSQIVNDFQKGDIAEGYSVSREKKESFPLTVTSAQKNPTAFYLCASSIGQAHEQYFGPGTRLTVT.

The chain is built from TRBV19 and TRBJ2-1; TRBD1 matches 8 bases. Germline V CDR1 and CDR2: LNHDA, SQIVND (reference sequence). After removal of 5 bases from V and 0 bases from J, the junction contained 9 bases not matched to a gene. The CDR3 spans 17 residues. Written as DNA, the CDR3 is TGTGCCAGTAGTCCTAGGACAGGGCGAAGCTCCTACAATGAGCAGTTCTTC. It specifies CASSPRTGRSSYNEQFF.